This TCR beta chain was found in a study of T-cell reconstitution after alpha-beta-depleted transplantation in children. Unique molecular identifiers were built into the TCRbeta library. TCRdb re-derived calls from the PCR reads in MiXCR, one entry per CDR3 protein. The repertoire includes about 400,000 distinct CDR3 sequences, roughly 15% of them detected once, and about 4.5% sits in the top ten. CDR1 and CDR2 from the germline V gene are LGHNA and YSLEER. V was shortened by 0 bases and J by 4 bases, with 7 bases between the two germline ends. The CDR3 totals 14 residues. This sample comprised PBMCs, obtained from the stem cell graft. The V call is TRBV4-3, the J call TRBJ2-4, with no clear D. This clonotype originated in a human donor who donated a stem cell graft to a child with Fanconi anemia. The CDR3 protein is CASSQEGVKNIQYF. The CDR3 bases are TGCGCCAGCAGCCAAGAGGGCGTTAAAAACATTCAGTACTTC.